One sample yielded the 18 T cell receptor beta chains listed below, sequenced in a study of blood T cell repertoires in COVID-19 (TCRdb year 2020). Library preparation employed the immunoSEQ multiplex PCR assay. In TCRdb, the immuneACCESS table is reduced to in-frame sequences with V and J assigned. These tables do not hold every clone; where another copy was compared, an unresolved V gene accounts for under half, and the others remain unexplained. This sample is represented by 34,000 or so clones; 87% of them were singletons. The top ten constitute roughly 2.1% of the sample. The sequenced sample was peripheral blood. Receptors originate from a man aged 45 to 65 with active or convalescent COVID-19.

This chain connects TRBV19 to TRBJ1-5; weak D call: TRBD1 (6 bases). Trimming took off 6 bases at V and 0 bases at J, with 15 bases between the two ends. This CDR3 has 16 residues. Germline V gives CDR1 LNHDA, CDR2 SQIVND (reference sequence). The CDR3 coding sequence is TGTGCCAGTAGGCCCTTGACAGGCGCTAGCAATCAGCCCCAGCATTTT. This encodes CASRPLTGASNQPQHF.

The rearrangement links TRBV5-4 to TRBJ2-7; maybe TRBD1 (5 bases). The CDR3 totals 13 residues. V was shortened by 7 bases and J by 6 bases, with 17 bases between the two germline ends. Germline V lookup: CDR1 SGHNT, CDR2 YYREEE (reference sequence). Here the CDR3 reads CASGADRQGEQYF. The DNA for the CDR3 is TGTGCCAGCGGGGCGGACCGCCAGGGCGAGCAGTACTTC. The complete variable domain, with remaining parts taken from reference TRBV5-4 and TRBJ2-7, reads ETGVTQSPTHLIKTRGQQVTLRCSSQSGHNTVSWYQQALGQGPQFIFQYYREEENGRGNFPPRFSGLQFPNYSSELNVNALELDDSALYLCASGADRQGEQYFGPGTRLTVT.

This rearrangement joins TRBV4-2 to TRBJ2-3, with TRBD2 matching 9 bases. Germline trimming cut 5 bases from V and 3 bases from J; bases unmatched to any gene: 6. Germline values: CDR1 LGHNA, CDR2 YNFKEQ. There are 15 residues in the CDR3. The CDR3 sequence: CASSAREGLTDTQYF. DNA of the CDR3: TGTGCCAGCAGCGCGCGGGAGGGCCTGACAGATACGCAGTATTTT.

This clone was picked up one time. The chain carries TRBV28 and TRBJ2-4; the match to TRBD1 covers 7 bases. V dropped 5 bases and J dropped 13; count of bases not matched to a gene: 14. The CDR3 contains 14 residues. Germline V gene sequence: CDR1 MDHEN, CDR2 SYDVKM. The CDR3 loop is CASSILQGFTLQYF. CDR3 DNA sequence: TGTGCCAGCAGTATACTACAGGGGTTTACCTTACAGTACTTC. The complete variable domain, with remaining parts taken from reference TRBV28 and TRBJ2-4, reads DVKVTQSSRYLVKRTGEKVFLECVQDMDHENMFWYRQDPGLGLRLIYFSYDVKMKEKGDIPEGYSVSREKKERFSLILESASTNQTSMYLCASSILQGFTLQYFGAGTRLSVL.

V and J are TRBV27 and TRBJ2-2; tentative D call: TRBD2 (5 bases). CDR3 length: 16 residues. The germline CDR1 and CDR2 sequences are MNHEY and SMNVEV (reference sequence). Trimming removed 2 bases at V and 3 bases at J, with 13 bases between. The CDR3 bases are TGTGCCAGCAGTTTAGCGCTAGCTGGGGACACCGGGGAGCTGTTTTTT. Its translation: CASSLALAGDTGELFF.

The CDR3 loop reads CASSISGAQETQYF. The CDR3 bases are TGTGCCAGCAGCATTAGTGGGGCCCAAGAGACCCAGTACTTC. The V call is TRBV14, the J call TRBJ2-5; D is perhaps TRBD1 (5 bases). Germline V gives CDR1 SGHDN, CDR2 FVKESK. Trimming removed 5 bases at V and 1 base at J, with 11 bases between. The CDR3 spans 14 residues.

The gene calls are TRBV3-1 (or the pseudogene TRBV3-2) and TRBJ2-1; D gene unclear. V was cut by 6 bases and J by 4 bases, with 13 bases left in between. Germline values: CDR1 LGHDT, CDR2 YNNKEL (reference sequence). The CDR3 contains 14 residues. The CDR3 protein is CASSGVAAYNEQFF. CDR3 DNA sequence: TGTGCCAGCAGTGGTGTAGCTGCGTACAATGAGCAGTTCTTC.

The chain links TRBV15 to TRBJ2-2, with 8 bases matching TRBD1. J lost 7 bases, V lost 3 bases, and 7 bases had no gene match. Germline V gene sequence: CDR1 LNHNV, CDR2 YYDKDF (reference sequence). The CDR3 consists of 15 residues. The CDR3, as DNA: TGTGCCACCAGCAGCCTCAGGGGGCGCGGCGGGGAGCTGTTTTTT. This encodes CATSSLRGRGGELFF.

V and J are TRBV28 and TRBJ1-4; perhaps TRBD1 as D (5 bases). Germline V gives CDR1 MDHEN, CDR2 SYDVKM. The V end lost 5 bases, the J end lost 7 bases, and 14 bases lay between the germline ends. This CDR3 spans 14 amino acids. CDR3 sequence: CASSPGLQGEKLFF. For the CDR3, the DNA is TGTGCCAGCAGTCCAGGGCTGCAGGGTGAAAAACTGTTTTTT. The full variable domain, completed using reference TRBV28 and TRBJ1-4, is DVKVTQSSRYLVKRTGEKVFLECVQDMDHENMFWYRQDPGLGLRLIYFSYDVKMKEKGDIPEGYSVSREKKERFSLILESASTNQTSMYLCASSPGLQGEKLFFGSGTQLSVL.

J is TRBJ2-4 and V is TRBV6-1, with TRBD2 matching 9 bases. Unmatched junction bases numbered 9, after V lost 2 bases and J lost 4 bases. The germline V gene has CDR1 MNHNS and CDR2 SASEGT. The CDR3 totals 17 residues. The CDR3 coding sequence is TGTGCCAGCAGTGAAAGGCGGCGGGAGGGCCGGAAAAACATTCAGTACTTC. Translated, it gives CASSERRREGRKNIQYF.

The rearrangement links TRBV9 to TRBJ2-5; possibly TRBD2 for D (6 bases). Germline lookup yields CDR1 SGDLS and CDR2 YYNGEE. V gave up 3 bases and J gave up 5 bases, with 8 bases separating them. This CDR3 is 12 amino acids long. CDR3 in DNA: TGTGCCAGCAGCGGGGCGGGGGAGACCCAGTACTTC. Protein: CASSGAGETQYF.

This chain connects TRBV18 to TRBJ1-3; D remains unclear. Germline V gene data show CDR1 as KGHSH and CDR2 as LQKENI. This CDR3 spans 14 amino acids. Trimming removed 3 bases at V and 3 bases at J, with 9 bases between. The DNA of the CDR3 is TGTGCCAGCTCACCTTCCTCGGTTGGAAACACCATATATTTT. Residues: CASSPSSVGNTIYF.

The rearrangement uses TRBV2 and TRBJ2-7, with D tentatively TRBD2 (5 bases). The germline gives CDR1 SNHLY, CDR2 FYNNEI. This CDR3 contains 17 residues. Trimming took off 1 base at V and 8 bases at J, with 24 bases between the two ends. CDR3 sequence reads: CASSEEVDSLFTWKQYF. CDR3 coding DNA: TGTGCCAGCAGTGAAGAGGTGGACTCCTTATTTACTTGGAAGCAGTACTTC.

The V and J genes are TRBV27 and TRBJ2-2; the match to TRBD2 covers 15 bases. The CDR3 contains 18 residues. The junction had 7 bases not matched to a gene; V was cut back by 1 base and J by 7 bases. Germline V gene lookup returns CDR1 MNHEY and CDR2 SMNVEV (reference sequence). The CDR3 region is CASSLWGLAGGMGGELFF. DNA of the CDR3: TGTGCCAGCAGTTTATGGGGACTAGCGGGAGGTATGGGCGGGGAGCTGTTTTTT.

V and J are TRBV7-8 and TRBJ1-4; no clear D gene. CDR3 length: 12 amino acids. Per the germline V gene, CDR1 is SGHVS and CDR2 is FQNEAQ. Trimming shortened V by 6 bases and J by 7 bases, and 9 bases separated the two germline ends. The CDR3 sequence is CASRQAGEKLFF. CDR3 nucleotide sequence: TGTGCCAGCAGGCAGGCGGGTGAAAAACTGTTTTTT.

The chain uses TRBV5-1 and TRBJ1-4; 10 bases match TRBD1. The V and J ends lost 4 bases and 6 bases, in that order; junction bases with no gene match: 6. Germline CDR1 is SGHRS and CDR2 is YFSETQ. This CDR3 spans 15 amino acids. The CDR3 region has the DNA TGCGCCAGCAGCAAGGGGGGGACAGGGGATGAAAAACTGTTTTTT. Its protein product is CASSKGGTGDEKLFF.

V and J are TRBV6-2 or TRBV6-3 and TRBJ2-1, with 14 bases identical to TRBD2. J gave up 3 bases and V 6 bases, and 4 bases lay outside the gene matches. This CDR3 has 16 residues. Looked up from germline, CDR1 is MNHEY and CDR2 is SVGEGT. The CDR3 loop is CASSQGLAGDYNEQFF. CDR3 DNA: TGTGCCAGCAGCCAGGGACTAGCGGGAGACTACAATGAGCAGTTCTTC.

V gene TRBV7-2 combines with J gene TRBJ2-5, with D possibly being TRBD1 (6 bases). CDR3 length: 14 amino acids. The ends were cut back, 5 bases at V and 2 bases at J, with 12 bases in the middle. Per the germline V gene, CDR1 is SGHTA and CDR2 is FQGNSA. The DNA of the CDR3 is TGTGCCAGCAGCGTGCCCGGGACACAAGAGACCCAGTACTTC. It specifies CASSVPGTQETQYF.